What follows are 7 T cell receptor beta chains derived from one specimen sequenced in a study of blood T cell repertoires in COVID-19. Data came from immunoSEQ multiplex PCR; TCRdb stores just in-frame clones and leaves some out. The sample contains about 240,000 clones, around 88% of which appear only once. Sequenced material: PBMCs or T cells enriched from blood (not recorded which). These receptors were obtained from a woman in her 40s with acute COVID-19.

V gene TRBV30 combines with J gene TRBJ2-3, with 10 bases aligning to TRBD2. The junction had 3 bases not matched to a gene; V was cut back by 2 bases and J by 1 base. This CDR3 region has 15 residues. Germline V gene data show CDR1 as GTSNPN and CDR2 as SVGIG (reference sequence). The CDR3 DNA reads TGTGCCTGGAGTCTAGGACTAGCGGGCACAGATACGCAGTATTTT. Encoded protein: CAWSLGLAGTDTQYF.

This clone is a singleton in its sample. The J gene is TRBJ2-7, the V gene TRBV7-2; tentatively, D is TRBD1 (5 bases). Trimming pared 2 bases from V and 5 bases from J, leaving 16 bases between. The germline V gene has CDR1 SGHTA and CDR2 FQGNSA. This CDR3 contains 15 residues. CDR3 sequence reads: CASSLRLQGGHEQYF. The DNA for the CDR3 is TGTGCCAGCAGCTTACGGCTTCAGGGCGGCCACGAGCAGTACTTC. Looking up the rest from reference TRBV7-2 and TRBJ2-7 gives the full variable domain: GAGVSQSPSNKVTEKGKDVELRCDPISGHTALYWYRQSLGQGLEFLIYFQGNSAPDKSGLPSDRFSAERTGGSVSTLTIQRTQQEDSAVYLCASSLRLQGGHEQYFGPGTRLTVT.

The chain combines TRBV10-3 with TRBJ2-1; 11 positions agree with TRBD2. The CDR3 spans 16 residues. CDR1 and CDR2 (germline): ENHRY, SYGVKD. Losses at the gene ends were 3 bases for V and 4 bases for J; bases not matched to a gene: 5. The CDR3 is CAISDTTSGKYNEQFF. CDR3 nucleotide sequence: TGTGCCATCAGTGATACGACTAGCGGGAAATACAATGAGCAGTTCTTC.

This chain joins TRBV7-9 and TRBJ2-1; the D is unclear. Germline CDR1 SEHNR, CDR2 FQNEAQ (reference sequence). Trimming cost V 4 bases and J 10 bases, with 11 bases left between them. The CDR3 spans 12 residues. This CDR3 is CASSSFLTEQFF. The CDR3 coding sequence is TGTGCCAGCAGCTCTTTTTTGACAGAGCAGTTCTTC.

A remark on this clone: This sample includes further DNA sequences coding for the same CDR3. The rearrangement joins TRBV9 to TRBJ1-2, with 8 nucleotides matching TRBD1. This CDR3 is 13 amino acids long. CDR1 is SGDLS and CDR2 is YYNGEE in the germline V gene. V lost 3 bases, J lost 7 bases, and 5 bases stayed unmatched. The CDR3 DNA sequence: TGTGCCAGCAGCGAGGGGCAGGGGGCTGGCTACACCTTC. It yields the protein CASSEGQGAGYTF.

The chain combines TRBV12-5 with TRBJ1-1; D might be TRBD1 (5 bases). From germline, CDR1 is LGHNT and CDR2 FRNRAP. This CDR3 spans 15 amino acids. V lost 6 bases to trimming and J lost 3 bases, with 17 bases between them. CDR3 sequence (DNA): TGTGCTAGTGGCCCGACCATGGGGCTGGACACTGAAGCTTTCTTT. Translation gives CASGPTMGLDTEAFF.

This rearrangement joins TRBV5-4 to TRBJ1-1; D is ambiguous. Germline loops: CDR1 SGHNT, CDR2 YYREEE (reference sequence). Deletions cut 4 bases from V and 8 bases from J, with 18 bases between. The CDR3 sequence is 14 residues long. This CDR3 reads CASSPGGRRGEAFF. CDR3 sequence (DNA): TGTGCCAGCAGCCCGGGCGGGAGGCGGGGAGAAGCTTTCTTT.